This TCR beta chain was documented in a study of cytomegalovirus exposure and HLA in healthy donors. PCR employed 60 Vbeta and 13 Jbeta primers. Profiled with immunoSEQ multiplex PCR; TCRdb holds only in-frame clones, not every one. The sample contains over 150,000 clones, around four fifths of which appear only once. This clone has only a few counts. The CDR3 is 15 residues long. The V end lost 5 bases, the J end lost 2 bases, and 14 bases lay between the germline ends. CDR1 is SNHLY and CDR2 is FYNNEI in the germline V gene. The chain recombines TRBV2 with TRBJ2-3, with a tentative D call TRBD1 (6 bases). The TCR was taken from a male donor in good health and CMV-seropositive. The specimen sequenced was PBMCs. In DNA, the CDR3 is TGTGCCAGCAGTCCTGAGGACAGAGTCACAGATACGCAGTATTTT. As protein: CASSPEDRVTDTQYF.